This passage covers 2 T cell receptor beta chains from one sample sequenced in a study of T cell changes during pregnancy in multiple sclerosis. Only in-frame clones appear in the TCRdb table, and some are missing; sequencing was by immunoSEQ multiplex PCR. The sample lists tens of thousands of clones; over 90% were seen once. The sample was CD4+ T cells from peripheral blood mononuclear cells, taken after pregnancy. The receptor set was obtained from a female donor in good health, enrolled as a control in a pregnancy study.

The CDR3, as DNA: TGTGCCAGCTCACCAGGAGGGGGCTATCAGCCCCAGCATTTT. Translated: CASSPGGGYQPQHF. The chain combines TRBV18 with TRBJ1-5, with 7 bases lining up with TRBD1. The CDR3 is 14 amino acids. After removal of 2 bases from V and 5 bases from J, the junction contained 3 bases not matched to a gene. The germline gives CDR1 KGHSH, CDR2 LQKENI. The full variable domain, rest sourced from reference TRBV18 and TRBJ1-5, is NAGVMQNPRHLVRRRGQEARLRCSPMKGHSHVYWYRQLPEEGLKFMVYLQKENIIDESGMPKERFSAEFPKEGPSILRIQQVVRGDSAAYFCASSPGGGYQPQHFGDGTRLSIL.

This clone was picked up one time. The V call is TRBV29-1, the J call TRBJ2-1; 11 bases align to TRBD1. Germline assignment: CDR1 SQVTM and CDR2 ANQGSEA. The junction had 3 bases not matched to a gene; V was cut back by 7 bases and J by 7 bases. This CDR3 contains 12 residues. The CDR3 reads CSAGQGENEQFF. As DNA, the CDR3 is TGCAGCGCGGGACAGGGGGAAAATGAGCAGTTCTTC.